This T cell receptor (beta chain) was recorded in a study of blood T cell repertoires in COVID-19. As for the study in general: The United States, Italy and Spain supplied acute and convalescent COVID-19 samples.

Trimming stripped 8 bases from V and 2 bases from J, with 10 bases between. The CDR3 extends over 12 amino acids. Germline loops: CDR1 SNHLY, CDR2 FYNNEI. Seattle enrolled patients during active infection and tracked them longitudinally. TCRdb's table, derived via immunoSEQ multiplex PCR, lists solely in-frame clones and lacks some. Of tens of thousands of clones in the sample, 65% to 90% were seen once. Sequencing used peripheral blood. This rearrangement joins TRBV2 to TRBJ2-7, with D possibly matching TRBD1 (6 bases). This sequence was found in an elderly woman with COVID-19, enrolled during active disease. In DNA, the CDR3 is TGTGCCAGCCACGGACAGACCTACGAGCAGTACTTC. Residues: CASHGQTYEQYF.